This TCR beta chain came from a study of human CD8 memory T cell subsets. This CDR3 has 14 residues. Looked up from germline, CDR1 is SGHTA and CDR2 is FQGNSA. For stem-like memory CD8+ T cells (TSTEM), the phenotype was CCR7+ PD-1- TIGIT-. The PBMC came from buffy coats of healthy donors. Negative magnetic selection enriched total CD8+ T cells. The authors made TCR beta libraries using UMI-labeled 5' RACE. In the original processing: Clonotype content per TCR beta library ranged between about 2,800 and 20,000 functional CDR3 beta clonotypes. TCRdb reprocessed the 5' RACE reads and reports one entry per CDR3 protein, with no DNA. The V and J calls were determined by TCRdb, not by the authors. The repertoire table contains roughly 17,000 distinct CDR3 sequences.

This sequence joins TRBV7-2 and TRBJ2-1; with no DNA, the TCRdb D assignment of TRBD2 cannot be verified. This TCR came from a human donor in good health. The sample consisted of CD8+ stem-like memory T cells (TSCM and TCM) sorted from PBMCs. Noted subset: stem-like memory CD8 T cells (TSTEM), CCR7+ PD-1- TIGIT-. CDR3 amino acids: CASSLFRGAGEQFF.